The T cell receptor (beta chain) under discussion was sequenced for a study of OX40 agonist ivuxolimab in advanced cancers. Study-level information: Prior therapy, whether anti-PD-1, anti-PD-L1 or anti-CTLA-4, was allowed, and about 39% had some.

Exclusion applied to patients with autoimmune disease history or systemic immunosuppression. Sequencing was performed with immunoSEQ multiplex PCR; in TCRdb, only in-frame clones are kept and a portion is missing. The sample includes 95,000 to 150,000 clones, around 92% of them seen just once. In regard to this clone: Its specificity is unknown.

Study outcomes and limitations: Those patients achieving a partial response at 0.1-3.0 mg/kg showed among the lowest clonal expansion. Antigens targeted by the expanded peripheral T cells were not determined.

V shed 1 base and J shed 3 bases, with 13 bases lying between them. The CDR3 length is 15 residues. From germline, CDR1 is SGHRS and CDR2 YFSETQ. The starting material was CD4+ or CD8+ T cells sorted from blood, obtained in a trial of the OX40 agonist ivuxolimab. This chain joins TRBV5-1 and TRBJ1-1, with D maybe TRBD1 (6 bases). This receptor was taken from an adult with an advanced solid tumor such as melanoma, head and neck, liver or kidney cancer. The CDR3 coding sequence is TGCGCCAGCAGCTTGTTGGGCAGGGGTGACACTGAAGCTTTCTTT. This encodes CASSLLGRGDTEAFF.